This TCR beta chain emerged from a study of shared clonotypes between healthy human individuals. Whole-study context: Participating donors consisted of a couple of women and a few men aged 18 to 49. Broader study findings: Researchers found naive subsets generally carried larger estimated richness than memory subsets.

Data came from immunoSEQ multiplex PCR; TCRdb stores just in-frame clones and leaves some out. The profile shows roughly 2.2 million clones, 92% of them singletons. Recent acute infections and vaccinations were absent in the healthy HIV-negative adult donors. Everyone who donated was a Caucasian adult who lived in Nashville, Tennessee. In regard to this clone: Antigen: not known.

This CDR3 contains 14 residues. Trimming removed 2 bases at V and 8 bases at J, with 15 bases between. Germline-derived CDR1 and CDR2 are MNHNY and SVGAGI (reference sequence). The sequenced sample was naive CD4+ T cells from PBMCs. The subset denotes: CD45RA+ positively selected. The chain combines TRBV6-6 with TRBJ1-2; D perhaps matches TRBD1 (5 bases). This receptor was obtained from a man younger than 35 in good health. Some clones in this sample may be carry-over from other donors' samples. DNA of the CDR3: TGTGCCAGCAGTTACGGGGACGGCGGACGGGGCTACACCTTC. It codes for CASSYGDGGRGYTF.